This T cell receptor (beta chain) is drawn from a study of regulatory T cells in long-lasting Graves disease. About the study: Persistent Graves' disease denoted over 5 years of antithyroid drugs plus positive TSH receptor antibodies.

This clonotype appeared a few times. Its antigen is not identified. In building TCR beta libraries, iRepertoire HTBI primers were used together with Arm-PCR of CDR3 regions. Using its own MiXCR run on the multiplex PCR reads, TCRdb lists one record per CDR3 protein. Found here are around 450,000 distinct CDR3 sequences, roughly 21% of them singletons; the top ten hold about 6.6%. Points from the study as a whole: Newly diagnosed Graves' patients had higher TCR diversity than persistent ones.

Described time point: persistent/refractory GD, antithyroid drugs over 5 years with positive TRAb. There was RNA extracted from PBMCs, and the TCR library was made from it. The source material was peripheral blood mononuclear cells (PBMCs), sampled when the disease was refractory, from a patient treated with antithyroid drugs. This receptor was identified in a female donor with Graves disease.

In DNA, the CDR3 is TGTGCCAGCAGTTTCCAGGGCTTCCCCGGGGAGCTGTTTTTT. Translating gives CASSFQGFPGELFF. The gene calls are TRBV12-3 or TRBV12-4 and TRBJ2-2; perhaps TRBD1 as D (5 bases). The CDR3 covers 14 residues. The V gene lost 3 bases and the J gene lost 6 bases, with 11 bases spanning the gap.